A selection of T cell receptor beta chains follows, all from one sample in a study of blood T cell repertoires in COVID-19. The table came from immunoSEQ multiplex PCR; TCRdb's copy has only in-frame clones and leaves some out. The data hold more than 150,000 clones, with 80% observed a single time. Sequencing input: PBMCs or T cells enriched from blood (not recorded which). The receptors here all came from a man aged 60 to 69 who had been exposed to COVID-19. Both conserved end residues are part of each CDR3. The D gene is left open where the match is weak. A row's size may be missing; if present it is once, few, many or a size class.

>-|TRBD2|TRBJ2-1|TRBV7-3
CASSLRTSGRAVEQFF
TGTGCCAGCAGCTTACGGACTAGCGGGAGGGCCGTTGAGCAGTTCTTC
>-|TRBD1|TRBJ1-2|TRBV6-1
CASSDPGQGYGYTF
TGTGCCAGCAGTGACCCGGGACAGGGGTATGGCTACACCTTC
>-|-|TRBJ2-2|TRBV7-8
CASSLAGVGTGELFF
TGTGCCAGCAGCTTAGCAGGAGTAGGCACCGGGGAGCTGTTTTTT
>-|-|TRBJ1-6|TRBV19
CASSATARPFSLHF
TGTGCCAGTAGCGCGACAGCGCGTCCCTTCTCCCTCCACTTT
>-|-|TRBJ2-5|TRBV3-1/TRBV3-2
CASSQERGWGRETQYF
TGTGCCAGCAGCCAAGAAAGGGGGTGGGGGCGAGAGACCCAGTACTTC
>few|-|TRBJ2-7|TRBV30
CAWNRGTPSYEQYF
TGTGCCTGGAATCGAGGGACACCTTCCTACGAGCAGTACTTC
>-|TRBD2|TRBJ2-1|TRBV6-5
CASSYSVLAGGNEQFF
TGTGCCAGCAGTTACTCCGTTCTAGCGGGAGGGAATGAGCAGTTCTTC
>-|TRBD2|TRBJ2-1|TRBV6-4
CASSAFRSGNNEQFF
TGTGCCAGCAGTGCCTTCCGGAGCGGGAACAATGAGCAGTTCTTC
>once|-|TRBJ1-5|TRBV27
CASRPQGGDNQPQHF
TGTGCCAGCAGACCCCAGGGAGGGGACAATCAGCCCCAGCATTTT
>-|-|TRBJ1-1|TRBV30
CAWSRDIGRPEAFF
TGTGCCTGGAGTAGAGACATCGGCCGCCCTGAAGCTTTCTTT
>-|-|TRBJ1-6|TRBV7-2
CASSPSSSYNSPLHF
TGTGCCAGCAGCCCGAGTAGCTCCTATAATTCACCCCTCCACTTT
>-|-|TRBJ2-7|TRBV5-6
CASSGGRGQEQYF
TGTGCCAGCAGCGGGGGCAGGGGTCAAGAGCAGTACTTC
>-|-|TRBJ2-1|TRBV7-8
CASSLTVRNNEQFF
TGTGCCAGCAGCTTGACAGTTCGGAACAATGAGCAGTTCTTC
>-|TRBD2|TRBJ2-1|TRBV14
CASSSGLAGVANEQFF
TGTGCCAGCAGCTCGGGACTAGCGGGAGTAGCAAATGAGCAGTTCTTC
>-|-|TRBJ2-5|TRBV11-2
CASTPLGGGSQLETQYF
TGTGCCAGCACCCCGTTGGGGGGCGGGAGTCAGTTGGAGACCCAGTACTTC
>-|TRBD2|TRBJ2-1|TRBV29-1
CSHQGLAGVGEQFF
TGCAGCCACCAGGGACTAGCGGGAGTTGGGGAGCAGTTCTTC
>-|TRBD1|TRBJ1-3|TRBV28
CASSSYPGQSSGNTIYF
TGTGCCAGCAGTTCATACCCGGGACAGAGCTCTGGAAACACCATATATTTT
>-|TRBD2|TRBJ2-1|TRBV6-2/TRBV6-3
CASSGTRGLGPGEQFF
TGTGCCAGCAGTGGCACCCGGGGACTAGGTCCCGGTGAGCAGTTCTTC
>few|TRBD1|TRBJ1-4|TRBV5-1
CASSRQTGNGEKLFF
TGCGCCAGCAGCAGACAGACAGGGAACGGAGAAAAACTGTTTTTT
>-|-|TRBJ2-1|TRBV3-1/TRBV3-2
CASSLGAGGSDNEQFF
TGTGCCAGCAGCCTGGGGGCCGGTGGTTCTGACAATGAGCAGTTCTTC
>-|-|TRBJ1-1|TRBV19
CASSPAGVSYTEAFF
TGTGCCAGTAGTCCCGCGGGGGTGAGTTACACTGAAGCTTTCTTT
>-|-|TRBJ1-1|TRBV5-1
CASSGSPSGAPSEAFF
TGCGCCAGCAGCGGCTCACCCTCAGGGGCCCCCTCAGAAGCTTTCTTT
>-|-|TRBJ2-1|TRBV11-3
CASSPRQRNNEQFF
TGTGCCAGCAGCCCCCGACAGAGGAACAATGAGCAGTTCTTC
>once|TRBD1|TRBJ1-1|TRBV11-2
CASSNHHRGNTEAFF
TGTGCCAGCAGCAACCACCACAGGGGTAACACTGAAGCTTTCTTT
>few|-|TRBJ1-2|TRBV11-2
CASSSTDNYGYTF
TGTGCCAGCAGCTCCACAGACAACTATGGCTACACCTTC
>-|-|TRBJ1-3|TRBV9
CASSVENVDTIYF
TGTGCCAGCAGCGTAGAGAACGTAGACACCATATATTTT
>few|-|TRBJ2-2|TRBV28
CASSFAGILDRAGELFF
TGTGCCAGCAGTTTTGCGGGGATCCTAGATAGGGCCGGGGAGCTGTTTTTT
>-|-|TRBJ1-2|TRBV4-2
CASSQDRTAVNYGYTF
TGTGCCAGCAGCCAAGATAGGACTGCCGTGAACTATGGCTACACCTTC
>-|TRBD1|TRBJ1-5|TRBV19
CASYRTGGGQPQHF
TGTGCCAGTTATAGGACAGGGGGCGGTCAGCCCCAGCATTTT
>-|-|TRBJ1-4|TRBV21-1
CASSSTPPATNEKLFF
TGTGCCAGCAGCTCAACCCCCCCAGCAACTAATGAAAAACTGTTTTTT
>-|TRBD1|TRBJ1-2|TRBV5-6
CASSLGGQGTTYYGYTF
TGTGCCAGCAGCCTGGGGGGACAGGGAACTACGTACTATGGCTACACCTTC
>few|TRBD2|TRBJ2-7|TRBV30
CAWRKVGGTYEQYF
TGTGCCTGGAGGAAAGTCGGGGGGACCTACGAGCAGTACTTC
>-|-|TRBJ1-2|TRBV6-5
CASSYPGFYGYTF
TGTGCCAGCAGTTACCCCGGGTTCTATGGCTACACCTTC
>-|TRBD1|TRBJ2-1|TRBV12-5
CASAGQGINEQFF
TGTGCTAGTGCCGGACAGGGGATTAATGAGCAGTTCTTC
>few|TRBD1|TRBJ1-1|TRBV5-1
CASSLIGTGEAFF
TGCGCCAGCAGCCTTATTGGGACAGGGGAAGCTTTCTTT
>-|TRBD1|TRBJ2-5|TRBV7-6
CASSLGTGEETQYF
TGTGCCAGCAGCTTGGGTACAGGGGAAGAGACCCAGTACTTC
>few|TRBD2|TRBJ2-3|TRBV3-1/TRBV3-2
CASSHHRTRSSTDTQYF
TGTGCCAGCAGCCATCATAGGACTAGATCTAGCACAGATACGCAGTATTTT
>-|TRBD2|TRBJ2-7|TRBV6-5
CASSYVGTRVSYEQYF
TGTGCCAGCAGTTACGTCGGGACTAGGGTGTCCTACGAGCAGTACTTC
>-|-|TRBJ1-2|TRBV28
CASRDFGYTF
TGTGCCAGCAGGGACTTTGGCTACACCTTC
>many|-|TRBJ2-3|TRBV4-1
CASSQEGIGGSADTQYF
TGCGCCAGCAGCCAAGAAGGTATAGGGGGTAGCGCAGATACGCAGTATTTT
>-|TRBD2|TRBJ2-1|TRBV19
CASSPRLAGAYNEQFF
TGTGCCAGTAGTCCTCGACTAGCGGGAGCCTACAATGAGCAGTTCTTC
>once|-|TRBJ1-2|TRBV11-3
CASSDDRTYGYTF
TGTGCCAGCAGCGACGACAGGACCTATGGCTACACCTTC
>-|-|TRBJ1-2|TRBV28
CASSFTGLNYGYTF
TGTGCCAGCAGTTTCACAGGCCTAAACTATGGCTACACCTTC
>-|-|TRBJ1-1|TRBV11-3
CASSLGGAANTEAFF
TGTGCCAGCAGCTTGGGAGGGGCAGCGAACACTGAAGCTTTCTTT
>-|TRBD1|TRBJ1-2|TRBV30
CAWSSQGARLYGYTF
TGTGCCTGGAGTTCACAGGGGGCGAGGCTCTATGGCTACACCTTC
>-|-|TRBJ2-3|TRBV19
CASSMDSTSTDTQYF
TGTGCCAGTAGTATGGACAGTACTAGCACAGATACGCAGTATTTT
>-|-|TRBJ2-7|TRBV5-1
CASSLDNNSYEQYF
TGCGCCAGCAGCTTGGATAATAACTCCTACGAGCAGTACTTC
>-|TRBD1|TRBJ2-5|TRBV18
CASSPQGIGEETQYF
TGTGCCAGCTCCCCACAGGGGATAGGGGAAGAGACCCAGTACTTC
>-|-|TRBJ1-1|TRBV28
CASSLGPEAFF
TGTGCCAGCAGTTTAGGGCCCGAAGCTTTCTTT